A selection of T cell receptor beta chains follows, all from one sample in a study of T cell responses to AZD1222 COVID-19 vaccine. Some clones are missing from TCRdb's copy, which holds only in-frame ones; the method was immunoSEQ multiplex PCR. Of approximately 100,000 clones listed, 93% are singletons. Sequenced material: peripheral blood, taken on day 0 of AZD1222 vaccination. Receptors were obtained from an adult in good health. Both conserved end residues are part of each CDR3. The D gene is left open where the match is weak. The size entry is marked missing in some rows and otherwise reads once, few, many or a size class.

V gene	J gene	D gene	clone size	CDR3 protein	CDR3 DNA
TRBV20-1	TRBJ1-1	-	-	CSASPDYEAFF	TGCAGTGCTAGCCCCGATTATGAAGCTTTCTTT
TRBV4-1	TRBJ1-5	-	-	CASSQHDGNQPQHF	TGCGCCAGCAGCCAACACGACGGGAATCAGCCCCAGCATTTT
TRBV2	TRBJ1-2	-	-	CASTGVGTNPYGYTF	TGTGCCAGCACGGGCGTGGGTACCAACCCTTATGGCTACACCTTC
TRBV19	TRBJ1-2	TRBD1	-	CASSIADRGLGYTF	TGTGCCAGTAGTATAGCAGACAGGGGGCTTGGCTACACCTTC
TRBV2	TRBJ2-3	-	-	CASTTNPGEDTQYF	TGTGCCAGCACCACCAACCCTGGGGAAGATACGCAGTATTTT
TRBV10-1	TRBJ1-5	-	-	CASSAGHPDQPQHF	TGCGCCAGCAGTGCCGGACATCCGGATCAGCCCCAGCATTTT
TRBV15	TRBJ2-5	-	-	CATSRGGTGVGETQYF	TGTGCCACCAGCAGAGGTGGGACGGGCGTGGGAGAGACTCAGTACTTC
TRBV19	TRBJ2-1	-	once	CASSIDQGGHYNEQFF	TGTGCCAGTAGTATAGATCAAGGCGGACATTACAATGAGCAGTTCTTC
TRBV28	TRBJ2-7	-	-	CASSLSLYEQYF	TGTGCCAGCAGTTTAAGCCTCTACGAGCAGTACTTC
TRBV11-2	TRBJ2-4	TRBD2	once	CASSGGGLGKNIQYF	TGTGCCAGCAGCGGGGGGGGTCTGGGCAAAAACATTCAGTACTTC
TRBV12-3/TRBV12-4	TRBJ1-6	-	-	CASSLVGSPLHF	TGTGCCAGCAGTTTAGTGGGATCACCCCTCCACTTT
TRBV28	TRBJ1-1	-	once	CASSLTPTENTEAFF	TGTGCCAGCAGTCTGACGCCGACGGAGAACACTGAAGCTTTCTTT
TRBV24-1	TRBJ2-1	-	-	CATSDQDTDNEQFF	TGTGCCACCAGTGATCAGGACACCGACAATGAGCAGTTCTTC
TRBV4-1	TRBJ2-1	-	-	CASSQEVSASSYNEQFF	TGCGCCAGCAGCCAAGAAGTGTCAGCAAGCTCCTACAATGAGCAGTTCTTC
TRBV10-3	TRBJ1-3	-	-	CAISESLISGNTIYF	TGTGCCATCAGTGAGTCTCTGATCTCTGGAAACACCATATATTTT
TRBV6-5	TRBJ1-3	-	-	CASITGTASGNTIYF	TGTGCCAGCATTACCGGGACGGCTTCTGGAAACACCATATATTTT
TRBV10-1	TRBJ2-7	-	-	CASSEHPSLEQYF	TGCGCCAGCAGTGAGCATCCCAGTCTCGAGCAGTACTTC
TRBV5-1	TRBJ2-1	-	-	CASSFSGTGNEQFF	TGCGCCAGCAGCTTCTCCGGAACTGGGAATGAGCAGTTCTTC
TRBV7-3	TRBJ2-3	TRBD2	-	CASSSGLAGDTQYF	TGTGCCAGCAGCTCTGGACTAGCGGGAGATACGCAGTATTTT
TRBV9	TRBJ2-5	TRBD2	-	CASSLGLVAQETQYF	TGTGCCAGCAGCTTGGGACTAGTAGCCCAAGAGACCCAGTACTTC
TRBV2	TRBJ1-6	-	-	CAGDQRGDNSPLHF	TGTGCCGGAGATCAACGGGGGGACAATTCACCCCTCCACTTT
TRBV28	TRBJ2-7	TRBD1	-	CASSPHATGPGLDEQYF	TGTGCCAGCAGTCCCCACGCGACAGGGCCTGGTCTAGACGAGCAGTACTTC
TRBV7-2	TRBJ2-5	-	-	CASSSSGTQETQYF	TGTGCCAGCAGCTCCTCCGGGACCCAAGAGACCCAGTACTTC
TRBV19	TRBJ2-1	TRBD2	-	CASSKTSGNIYNEQFF	TGTGCCAGTAGTAAAACTAGCGGGAATATCTACAATGAGCAGTTCTTC
TRBV27	TRBJ1-4	-	-	CASSFEGGEKLFF	TGTGCCAGCAGTTTCGAGGGTGGCGAAAAACTGTTTTTT
TRBV30	TRBJ2-1	-	-	CAWSGWQGLGEQFF	TGTGCCTGGAGTGGGTGGCAGGGTCTCGGTGAGCAGTTCTTC
TRBV5-6	TRBJ2-2	-	-	CASSLLGTRNTGELFF	TGTGCCAGCAGCTTGCTAGGGACTCGGAACACCGGGGAGCTGTTTTTT
TRBV2	TRBJ1-2	-	once	CASSPSRQAVNGYTF	TGTGCCAGCAGCCCCAGTAGACAGGCGGTAAATGGCTACACCTTC
TRBV19	TRBJ1-1	-	few	CASSIGQVNTEAFF	TGTGCCAGTAGTATAGGGCAAGTGAACACTGAAGCTTTCTTT
TRBV25-1	TRBJ1-1	-	once	CASSDAKTATEAFF	TGTGCCAGCAGTGACGCCAAAACAGCCACTGAAGCTTTCTTT
TRBV11-3	TRBJ1-6	-	-	CASSLDGDSPLHF	TGTGCCAGCAGCTTAGATGGGGATTCACCCCTCCACTTT
TRBV19	TRBJ1-1	-	-	CASSISQGATEAFF	TGTGCCAGTAGTATTAGTCAGGGAGCGACTGAAGCTTTCTTT
TRBV6-5	TRBJ1-5	-	-	CASSYSGGIQPQHF	TGTGCCAGCAGTTACTCGGGGGGGATTCAGCCCCAGCATTTT
TRBV7-2	TRBJ1-2	TRBD1	-	CASSLQGARVGYTF	TGTGCCAGCAGCTTACAGGGGGCGCGAGTTGGCTACACCTTC
TRBV6-5	TRBJ2-2	TRBD1	-	CASSRSGQSVQLFF	TGTGCCAGCAGCCGCTCGGGACAGTCTGTGCAGCTGTTTTTT
TRBV6-5	TRBJ2-7	-	-	CASTTEAGKQYF	TGTGCCAGCACCACAGAAGCGGGCAAGCAGTACTTC
TRBV24-1	TRBJ1-2	-	-	CATRSSQGASYTF	TGTGCCACCAGATCATCACAGGGCGCGAGCTACACCTTC
TRBV7-9	TRBJ2-7	-	-	CASSFGLREQYF	TGTGCCAGCAGCTTCGGACTCCGCGAGCAGTACTTC
TRBV6-1	TRBJ1-3	-	-	CASSDRSGNTIYF	TGTGCCAGCAGTGACAGATCTGGAAACACCATATATTTT
TRBV7-9	TRBJ2-2	TRBD2	few	CASGPLAGGPRRGTGELFF	TGTGCCAGCGGGCCTTTAGCGGGAGGGCCGCGCCGTGGCACCGGGGAGCTGTTTTTT
TRBV25-1	TRBJ1-1	-	-	CASSDTGTNTEAFF	TGTGCCAGCAGTGATACAGGGACGAACACTGAAGCTTTCTTT
TRBV3-1/TRBV3-2	TRBJ2-2	TRBD2	-	CASSQGGGRLTGELFF	TGTGCCAGCAGCCAAGGCGGCGGGAGGCTCACCGGGGAGCTGTTTTTT
TRBV4-1	TRBJ1-2	TRBD1	-	CASSQEVRTGVNYGYTF	TGCGCCAGCAGCCAAGAGGTGAGGACAGGGGTTAACTATGGCTACACCTTC
TRBV29-1	TRBJ2-1	TRBD1	once	CSGRDRGKNEQFF	TGCAGCGGCCGGGACAGGGGGAAGAATGAGCAGTTCTTC
TRBV10-3	TRBJ2-5	TRBD1	-	CAISARGQGGETQYF	TGTGCCATCAGTGCCCGGGGACAGGGAGGTGAGACCCAGTACTTC
TRBV5-4	TRBJ2-2	-	-	CASSPPGARTGELFF	TGTGCCAGCAGCCCCCCGGGCGCCCGCACCGGGGAGCTGTTTTTT
TRBV6-1	TRBJ2-7	-	-	CASSETPVSYEQYF	TGTGCCAGCAGTGAAACTCCGGTCTCCTACGAGCAGTACTTC
TRBV18	TRBJ1-1	TRBD1	-	CASSPGTGVLDTEAFF	TGTGCCAGCTCACCCGGGACAGGGGTATTGGACACTGAAGCTTTCTTT
TRBV18	TRBJ1-1	-	many	CASSGGGNTEAFF	TGTGCCAGCTCCGGAGGAGGTAACACTGAAGCTTTCTTT
TRBV5-4	TRBJ2-4	TRBD1	-	CASSATGQGDIQYF	TGTGCCAGCAGCGCAACGGGACAGGGGGACATTCAGTACTTC
TRBV3-1/TRBV3-2	TRBJ1-1	TRBD1	-	CASSHNRGPPAPQAFF	TGTGCCAGCAGCCATAATAGGGGGCCTCCCGCCCCGCAAGCTTTCTTT
TRBV27	TRBJ2-4	TRBD1	-	CASSLIEQGIQYF	TGTGCCAGCAGTTTAATCGAACAGGGGATTCAGTACTTC
TRBV5-6	TRBJ2-1	-	-	CASSRAYRSSYNEQFF	TGTGCCAGCAGCAGGGCTTACAGGAGCTCCTACAATGAGCAGTTCTTC
TRBV2	TRBJ2-2	TRBD2	-	CASSAYPSGVTGTGELFF	TGTGCCAGCAGTGCCTATCCTAGCGGAGTAACGGGTACCGGGGAGCTGTTTTTT
TRBV10-2	TRBJ1-6	TRBD1	-	CASSDPPGQRLSPLHF	TGCGCCAGCAGTGACCCACCGGGACAGCGTCTTTCACCCCTCCACTTT
TRBV25-1	TRBJ1-6	-	-	CASSHRVHNSPLHF	TGTGCCAGCAGTCACCGGGTCCATAATTCACCCCTCCACTTT
TRBV9	TRBJ2-6	-	-	CASSGRPISSGANVLTF	TGTGCCAGCAGCGGGAGACCGATAAGCTCTGGGGCCAACGTCCTGACTTTC
TRBV20-1	TRBJ1-5	-	-	CSARDRQPQHF	TGCAGTGCTAGAGATCGTCAGCCCCAGCATTTT
TRBV27	TRBJ2-7	TRBD2	-	CASSPLAGGGQYF	TGTGCCAGCAGTCCCTTAGCGGGAGGCGGGCAGTACTTC
TRBV29-1	TRBJ2-2	-	-	CSVLPGNTGELFF	TGCAGCGTTCTACCGGGAAACACCGGGGAGCTGTTTTTT